This entry lists 21 T cell receptor beta chains sequenced from one sample in a study of blood T cell repertoires in COVID-19. Produced via immunoSEQ multiplex PCR; TCRdb's table is partial and in-frame only. The data contain almost 200,000 clones, roughly nine tenths of them singletons. Sequencing was performed on PBMCs or T cells enriched from blood (not recorded which). Receptors were obtained from a woman between 18 and 30 years old who had recovered from COVID-19.

The chain carries TRBV4-1 and TRBJ2-2; 8 positions agree with TRBD1. V shed 1 base, J shed 6 bases, and the junction held 10 bases outside the gene matches. Germline lookup yields CDR1 MGHRA and CDR2 YSYEKL. This CDR3 is 17 amino acids long. The CDR3: CASSQGRARGLAGELFF. The CDR3 DNA is TGCGCCAGCAGCCAAGGCAGGGCCAGGGGGCTCGCCGGGGAGCTGTTTTTT.

The V call is TRBV27, the J call TRBJ2-7; the D gene is possibly TRBD1 (5 bases). V was clipped by 9 bases and J by 3 bases, with 9 bases between them. This CDR3 contains 11 residues. From germline, CDR1 is MNHEY and CDR2 SMNVEV (reference sequence). The CDR3, as DNA: TGTGCCAGTGGGCAGGGCTACGAGCAGTACTTC. Translation: CASGQGYEQYF.

The V gene is TRBV6-1, the J gene TRBJ1-4, with D tentatively TRBD1 (5 bases). CDR3 length: 14 residues. Trimming took off 3 bases at V and 4 bases at J, with 9 bases between the two ends. Germline-derived CDR1 and CDR2 are MNHNS and SASEGT. This chain's CDR3 is CASSEGLLNEKLFF. DNA for the CDR3: TGTGCCAGCAGTGAGGGGCTACTTAATGAAAAACTGTTTTTT.

The chain is built from TRBV19 and TRBJ1-6; 9 nucleotides match TRBD1. CDR1 and CDR2 (germline): LNHDA, SQIVND (reference sequence). The trim removed 4 bases at V and 8 bases at J, leaving 6 bases unmatched. The CDR3 covers 15 residues. In DNA, the CDR3 is TGTGCCAGTAGTACGCACCGGGACAGGGATTCACCCCTCCACTTT. Translated: CASSTHRDRDSPLHF. Combining the CDR3 with reference TRBV19 and TRBJ1-6 gives the whole variable domain DGGITQSPKYLFRKEGQNVTLSCEQNLNHDAMYWYRQDPGQGLRLIYYSQIVNDFQKGDIAEGYSVSREKKESFPLTVTSAQKNPTAFYLCASSTHRDRDSPLHFGNGTRLTVT.

The V and J genes are TRBV9 and TRBJ1-2, with D maybe TRBD1 (5 bases). CDR1 SGDLS and CDR2 YYNGEE come from the germline V gene. The CDR3 has 14 amino acids. Trimming took off 2 bases at V and 3 bases at J, with 11 bases between the two ends. The CDR3 region has the DNA TGTGCCAGCAGCGTTTCAGGGTCTGACTATGGCTACACCTTC. This encodes CASSVSGSDYGYTF.

The V call is TRBV29-1, the J call TRBJ2-7; 11 bases map to TRBD1. The CDR3 covers 14 residues. The V and J ends lost 4 bases and 6 bases, in that order; junction bases with no gene match: 8. CDR1 SQVTM and CDR2 ANQGSEA come from the germline V gene. The CDR3 DNA reads as TGCAGCGTTGCCGGGACAGGGGGTTCCAGCGAGCAGTACTTC. Its translation is CSVAGTGGSSEQYF.

The V call is TRBV5-3, the J call TRBJ2-7, with D perhaps TRBD2 (6 bases). TRBV5-3 is treated as an ORF (open reading frame) with a function not yet certain. The CDR3 loop spans 13 amino acids. The V gene lost 1 base and the J gene lost 3 bases, with 8 bases spanning the gap. The CDR3: CARSLIGGYEQYF. CDR3 sequence (DNA): TGTGCCAGAAGCTTGATCGGGGGCTACGAGCAGTACTTC.

The V and J genes are TRBV9 and TRBJ2-5; the match to TRBD1 covers 7 bases. The CDR3 spans 17 residues. The junction had 14 bases not matched to a gene; V was cut back by 2 bases and J by 4 bases. Germline assignment: CDR1 SGDLS and CDR2 YYNGEE. The CDR3 loop reads CASSVGTGEDFLETQYF. CDR3 coding DNA: TGTGCCAGCAGCGTTGGAACAGGGGAAGATTTTCTAGAGACCCAGTACTTC.

J is TRBJ1-2 and V is TRBV27; D possibly corresponds to TRBD1 (6 bases). V shed 3 bases and J shed 5 bases, with 10 bases lying between them. CDR3 length: 13 residues. Germline-derived CDR1 and CDR2 are MNHEY and SMNVEV (reference sequence). The CDR3 DNA is TGTGCCAGCAGTTTGACAGGCGCTTATGGCTACACCTTC. Protein sequence: CASSLTGAYGYTF.

V gene TRBV28 combines with J gene TRBJ1-3; no clear D gene. There are 18 residues in the CDR3. Germline lookup yields CDR1 MDHEN and CDR2 SYDVKM. Trimming removed 6 bases at V and 0 bases at J, with 21 bases between. The CDR3 spells CASRHKPISQYSGNTIYF. In DNA, the CDR3 is TGTGCCAGCAGGCATAAACCGATAAGTCAGTACTCTGGAAACACCATATATTTT.

This clone was seen at least ten times. This chain links TRBV6-4 with TRBJ2-3; 8 bases align to TRBD1. J gave up 4 bases and V 0 bases, and 0 bases lay outside the gene matches. The CDR3 extends over 14 amino acids. CDR1 is MRHNA and CDR2 is SNTAGT in the germline V gene. DNA for the CDR3: TGTGCCAGCAGTGACTCACAGGGGGCAGATACGCAGTATTTT. Translated, it gives CASSDSQGADTQYF.

This clone came up a few times. CDR3 sequence reads: CASSSTSGGAYEQFF. The CDR3 bases are TGTGCCAGCAGCTCGACTAGCGGGGGGGCTTATGAGCAGTTCTTC. The chain is built from TRBV6-5 and TRBJ2-1, with TRBD2 matching 14 bases. Losses at the gene ends were 6 bases for V and 8 bases for J; bases not matched to a gene: 6. Germline lookup yields CDR1 MNHEY and CDR2 SVGAGI. The CDR3 extends over 15 amino acids.

The genes are TRBV15 and TRBJ1-4, with no clear D. With 0 bases removed from V and 8 bases from J, the gap between germline ends came to 13 bases. The CDR3 is 15 residues long. The germline V gene encodes CDR1 LNHNV and CDR2 YYDKDF (reference sequence). The CDR3 bases are TGTGCCACCAGCAGAGATTCCAGGCTTGGGGAAAAACTGTTTTTT. This codes for CATSRDSRLGEKLFF.

The rearrangement uses TRBV5-6 and TRBJ2-5; D is unclear. CDR1 is SGHDT and CDR2 is YYEEEE in the germline V gene. V was trimmed by 0 bases and J by 2 bases, leaving 8 bases between them. The CDR3 length is 14 residues. The CDR3 DNA follows: TGTGCCAGCAGCTTGGGTTCCCCACAAGAGACCCAGTACTTC. It codes for CASSLGSPQETQYF.

The chain uses TRBV30 and TRBJ1-2; no reliable D call. Germline CDR1 GTSNPN, CDR2 SVGIG (reference sequence). The CDR3 length is 12 residues. V lost 5 bases and J 4 bases, leaving 11 bases between the germline ends. CDR3 sequence (DNA): TGTGCCTGGTCGCAGTCTAGCTATGGCTACACCTTC. Its protein product is CAWSQSSYGYTF. The full variable domain, in which reference TRBV30 and TRBJ1-2 provide the parts outside the CDR3, is SQTIHQWPATLVQPVGSPLSLECTVEGTSNPNLYWYRQAAGRGLQLLFYSVGIGQISSEVPQNLSASRPQDRQFILSSKKLLLSDSGFYLCAWSQSSYGYTFGSGTRLTVV.

This chain joins TRBV3-1 (or the pseudogene TRBV3-2) and TRBJ2-7; TRBD1 matches 10 bases. This CDR3 contains 14 residues. CDR1 is LGHDT, CDR2 YNNKEL, per germline (reference sequence). Trimming removed 4 bases from V and 3 bases from J; junction bases left unmatched: 3. The CDR3 is CASSPGQGDYEQYF. CDR3 bases: TGTGCCAGCAGCCCCGGACAGGGGGACTACGAGCAGTACTTC.

Points on this clone: This same CDR3 is encoded by further DNA sequences in the sample. The chain employs TRBV5-4 and TRBJ1-2; 7 positions agree with TRBD1. After removal of 0 bases from V and 4 bases from J, the junction contained 0 bases not matched to a gene. The CDR3 has 13 amino acids. Germline V gene data show CDR1 as SGHNT and CDR2 as YYREEE (reference sequence). The CDR3: CASSLDRGYGYTF. The DNA of the CDR3 is TGTGCCAGCAGCTTGGACAGGGGCTATGGCTACACCTTC.

The chain links TRBV29-1 to TRBJ2-7; TRBD2 is a possible D gene (6 bases). Germline CDR1 is SQVTM and CDR2 is ANQGSEA. The CDR3 has 15 residues. With 4 bases removed from V and 5 bases from J, the gap between germline ends came to 21 bases. DNA for the CDR3: TGCAGCGTTGGTGGGGGGATCGTCGGTTTCAACGAGCAGTACTTC. Its protein is CSVGGGIVGFNEQYF.

This chain connects TRBV11-2 to TRBJ1-4, with 11 bases aligning to TRBD1. Trimming took 4 bases from V and 10 from J; bases not matched to a gene: 5. CDR3 length: 14 amino acids. Germline assignment: CDR1 SGHAT and CDR2 FQNNGV. The CDR3, as DNA: TGTGCCAGCAGCTCCCCGGGACAGGGGGGAAAACTGTTTTTT. It is translated as CASSSPGQGGKLFF.

This sequence joins TRBV10-3 and TRBJ2-5; D ambiguous. Looked up from germline, CDR1 is ENHRY and CDR2 is SYGVKD. The ends were cut back, 2 bases at V and 10 bases at J, with 11 bases in the middle. The CDR3 runs to 12 residues. The CDR3 DNA reads TGTGCCATCAGTGAGGGTTCGGAGTTCCAGTACTTC. This translates into CAISEGSEFQYF.

The rearrangement links TRBV7-6 to TRBJ2-5, with D maybe TRBD1 (6 bases). In germline, CDR1 is SGHVS, CDR2 FNYEAQ. The CDR3 runs to 15 residues. The germline V and J ends were trimmed by 2 bases and 2 bases, with 12 bases remaining between them. The CDR3 protein is CASSLPSTGQETQYF. The CDR3 region has the DNA TGTGCCAGCAGCTTACCGTCCACAGGGCAAGAGACCCAGTACTTC.